The clone carrying this TCR beta chain was counted many times. The data stem from a study of kidney transplant recipient with SARS-CoV-2 infection. MiXCR, run by TCRdb on the reads, gives a single entry per CDR3 protein. The sample includes some 220,000 distinct CDR3 sequences, under 35% of them seen just once. The source of this sequence is a male patient aged 25-45 years who had COVID-19 and was a kidney transplant recipient. A share of the T cells may be of graft donor origin. The sequencing used a blood sample, collected at baseline and on day 111 from a kidney transplant recipient.

The CDR3 here is CASSPGLAGVNEQFF. The DNA of the CDR3 is TGTGCCAGCAGTCCCGGACTAGCGGGAGTGAATGAGCAGTTCTTC. The V gene is TRBV6-5, the J gene TRBJ2-1; 13 nucleotides agree with TRBD2. J was trimmed by 7 bases and V by 5 bases; bases with no gene match: 5. Germline V gene sequence: CDR1 MNHEY, CDR2 SVGAGI. This CDR3 comprises 15 residues.